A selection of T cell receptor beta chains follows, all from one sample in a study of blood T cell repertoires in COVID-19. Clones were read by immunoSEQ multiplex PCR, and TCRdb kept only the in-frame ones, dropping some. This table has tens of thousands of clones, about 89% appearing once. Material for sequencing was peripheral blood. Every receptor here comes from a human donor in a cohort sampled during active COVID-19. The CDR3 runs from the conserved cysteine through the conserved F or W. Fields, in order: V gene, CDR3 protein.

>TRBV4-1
CASSQDTGAAYEQYF
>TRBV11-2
CASSLTSTTYEQYF
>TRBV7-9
CASSLAQGARSPLHF
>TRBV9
CASSGRVGRTDTQYF
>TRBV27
CASSWTVSGGYTF
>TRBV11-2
CASSPRRWGQEVAEAFF
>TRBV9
CASARGDNYGYTF
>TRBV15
CATSRDLGTGSITEAFF
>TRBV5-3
CARSWGDRVPRYEQYF
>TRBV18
CASSPILGQDEQYF
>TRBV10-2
CASSESSGGEKLFF
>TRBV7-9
CASSPGRTDLRTSVYEQYF
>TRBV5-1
CASSLDWTPFHLSYEQYF
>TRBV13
CASSLMSMTGLAADGYTF
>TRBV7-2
CASSSFSSGNTIYF
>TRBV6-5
CASWEVNTEAFF
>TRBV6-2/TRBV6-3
CASSRPGDGNTIYF
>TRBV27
CASRAGGRYTF